This T cell receptor beta chain was recorded in a study of blood T cells in healthy people across ages. Through a sample-barcoded 5' primer and a J-beta primer mix, a second PCR was run for about 6 to 12 cycles. At least 3 million CDR3-containing paired-end reads were obtained per sample. TCRdb passed the 5' RACE reads through MiXCR, listing each CDR3 protein once. Counted here are 1.5 million or so distinct CDR3 sequences, 42% occurring once; the ten biggest clones make up 7.9%. The V and J ends lost 5 bases and 0 bases, in that order; junction bases with no gene match: 10. CDR1 and CDR2 (germline): SEHNR, FQNEAQ (reference sequence). The CDR3 is 18 residues long. This clonotype was counted a few times.

The chain is built from TRBV7-9 and TRBJ2-7; 13 nucleotides align to TRBD2. The TCR comes from a woman younger than 35 in good health. Specimen: blood. The CDR3 coding sequence is TGTGCCAGCAGCCCTCGGAGGGGACTAGCGGGAAACTCCTACGAGCAGTACTTC. Translation gives CASSPRRGLAGNSYEQYF.